A single sample gave rise to the 14 T cell receptor beta chains below, sequenced in a study of blood T cell repertoires in COVID-19. Produced via immunoSEQ multiplex PCR; TCRdb's table is partial and in-frame only. The sample includes tens of thousands of clones, approximately 91% of them seen just once. What was sequenced was peripheral blood. The receptor source for this set is a woman aged 65 to 85 with acute or convalescent COVID-19.

This clone was seen only a few times. The CDR3: CAITTRRRETQYF. As DNA, the CDR3 is TGTGCCATTACGACTAGGCGTAGGGAGACCCAGTACTTC. The genes are TRBV2 and TRBJ2-5, with TRBD2 as a possible D gene (6 bases). Trimming took off 10 bases at V and 5 bases at J, with 17 bases between the two ends. The CDR3 sequence is 13 residues long. Per the germline V gene, CDR1 is SNHLY and CDR2 is FYNNEI.

This chain links TRBV7-9 with TRBJ1-1; the match to TRBD1 covers 10 bases. The V gene's germline CDR1 is SEHNR and CDR2 FQNEAQ (reference sequence). The V segment lost 5 bases and the J segment 4 bases; nucleotides outside the gene matches: 4. This CDR3 region has 14 residues. CDR3: CASSRQGAITEAFF. CDR3 bases: TGTGCCAGCAGCCGACAGGGGGCTATCACTGAAGCTTTCTTT.

V is TRBV6-2 or TRBV6-3 and J is TRBJ2-7; TRBD1 aligns across 10 bases. Germline V CDR1 and CDR2: MNHEY, SVGEGT. The CDR3 is made up of 16 amino acids. The V and J ends lost 5 bases and 1 base, in that order; junction bases with no gene match: 8. As DNA, the CDR3 is TGTGCCAGCAGTGGGCCGGACAGGGGGGTTTCCTACGAGCAGTACTTC. Translating gives CASSGPDRGVSYEQYF.

J is TRBJ1-2 and V is TRBV10-2; 8 bases are a match to TRBD1. Germline trimming cut 8 bases from V and 10 bases from J; bases unmatched to any gene: 15. Germline V CDR1 and CDR2: WSHSY, SAAADI. The length of the CDR3 is 14 residues. CDR3 coding DNA: TGCGCCAGCCAAGACAGGGGCACTCCCTCTGACTACACCTTC. It codes for CASQDRGTPSDYTF.

The chain employs TRBV2 and TRBJ2-7; tentatively, D is TRBD2 (6 bases). The CDR3 totals 15 residues. Germline CDR1 reads SNHLY; CDR2 reads FYNNEI. V shed 6 bases and J shed 1 base, with 16 bases lying between them. The CDR3 region is CASRGGRGLSYEQYF. The CDR3 nucleotides read TGTGCCAGCAGGGGGGGTCGGGGCCTATCCTACGAGCAGTACTTC. The whole variable domain, filled in from reference TRBV2 and TRBJ2-7, reads EPEVTQTPSHQVTQMGQEVILRCVPISNHLYFYWYRQILGQKVEFLVSFYNNEISEKSEIFDDQFSVERPDGSNFTLKIRSTKLEDSAMYFCASRGGRGLSYEQYFGPGTRLTVT.

The V gene is TRBV18, the J gene TRBJ2-1; weak D call: TRBD1 (6 bases). This CDR3 spans 16 amino acids. Germline V gives CDR1 KGHSH, CDR2 LQKENI. Trimming left V 0 bases short and J 4 bases short, with 13 bases between. The CDR3 coding sequence is TGTGCCAGCTCACCACCGGGGCAGGGGACGTACAATGAGCAGTTCTTC. Protein sequence: CASSPPGQGTYNEQFF. The whole variable domain, remainder taken from reference TRBV18 and TRBJ2-1, is NAGVMQNPRHLVRRRGQEARLRCSPMKGHSHVYWYRQLPEEGLKFMVYLQKENIIDESGMPKERFSAEFPKEGPSILRIQQVVRGDSAAYFCASSPPGQGTYNEQFFGPGTRLTVL.

This chain uses TRBV11-2 with TRBJ2-3; the D gene is possibly TRBD2 (7 bases). CDR1 and CDR2 from the germline V gene are SGHAT and FQNNGV. V shed 2 bases and J shed 0 bases, with 15 bases lying between them. The CDR3 is 17 residues long. In DNA form, the CDR3 reads TGTGCCAGCAGCTTACGGGGGGCGAAGACTAGCACAGATACGCAGTATTTT. Amino acids: CASSLRGAKTSTDTQYF.

The rearrangement joins TRBV9 to TRBJ1-2; maybe TRBD1 (5 bases). Trimming shortened V by 0 bases and J by 7 bases, and 7 bases separated the two germline ends. Per germline, CDR1 SGDLS and CDR2 YYNGEE. CDR3 size: 12 residues. DNA for the CDR3: TGTGCCAGCAGCGTAGAGGGGCCTGGCTACACCTTC. Translating it yields CASSVEGPGYTF.

This chain joins TRBV12-5 and TRBJ1-3; D possibly corresponds to TRBD1 (5 bases). V lost 6 bases, J lost 4 bases, and 10 bases lay in between. Per the germline V gene, CDR1 is LGHNT and CDR2 is FRNRAP. CDR3 length: 13 residues. In DNA, the CDR3 is TGTGCTAGTGGGCAGGGATCCGGAAACACCATATATTTT. Residues: CASGQGSGNTIYF.

The rearrangement joins TRBV27 to TRBJ2-1; perhaps TRBD2 as D (5 bases). This CDR3 is built from 13 residues. Trimming took 7 bases from V and 1 from J, leaving 8 bases between them. Per germline, CDR1 MNHEY and CDR2 SMNVEV (reference sequence). As DNA, the CDR3 is TGTGCCAGCAAGGAGCGGTCCTACAATGAGCAGTTCTTC. Amino acids: CASKERSYNEQFF.

The chain couples TRBV28 to TRBJ2-3, with 7 bases identical to TRBD2. The CDR3 sequence is 16 residues long. Germline V gene data show CDR1 as MDHEN and CDR2 as SYDVKM. V lost 2 bases, J lost 4 bases, and 9 bases stayed unmatched. CDR3 coding DNA: TGTGCCAGCAGTTTAGGGGGGGGAGGGTTTGCAGATACGCAGTATTTT. Encoded protein: CASSLGGGGFADTQYF.

This chain links TRBV11-1 with TRBJ2-1, with TRBD2 matching over 11 bases. This CDR3 region has 16 residues. Trimming cost V 6 bases and J 7 bases; bases outside gene matches: 11. Germline V gene sequence: CDR1 SGHAT, CDR2 FQDESV (reference sequence). The chain's CDR3 is CASSFRLAGSLNEQFF. The CDR3 coding sequence is TGTGCCAGCAGTTTCCGACTAGCGGGGAGTTTAAATGAGCAGTTCTTC. Supplemented by reference TRBV11-1 and TRBJ2-1, the full variable domain reads EAEVAQSPRYKITEKSQAVAFWCDPISGHATLYWYRQILGQGPELLVQFQDESVVDDSQLPKDRFSAERLKGVDSTLKIQPAELGDSAMYLCASSFRLAGSLNEQFFGPGTRLTVL.

The chain is built from TRBV19 and TRBJ2-1; 7 bases match TRBD2. The V and J ends lost 3 bases and 1 base, in that order; junction bases with no gene match: 3. The CDR3 has 15 residues. Germline lookup yields CDR1 LNHDA and CDR2 SQIVND (reference sequence). Here the CDR3 DNA reads TGTGCCAGTAGTATCCCTAGCGGATCCTACAATGAGCAGTTCTTC. This translates into CASSIPSGSYNEQFF.

The V and J genes are TRBV5-8 and TRBJ2-2, with D possibly being TRBD1 (5 bases). Germline CDR1 SGHTS, CDR2 YDEGEE. The V end was cut by 0 bases, the J end by 13 bases, with 10 bases between. The CDR3 runs 12 residues. In DNA form, the CDR3 reads TGTGCCAGCAGCTTGGTTTCCAGGGCGCTGTTTTTT. Its translation: CASSLVSRALFF.